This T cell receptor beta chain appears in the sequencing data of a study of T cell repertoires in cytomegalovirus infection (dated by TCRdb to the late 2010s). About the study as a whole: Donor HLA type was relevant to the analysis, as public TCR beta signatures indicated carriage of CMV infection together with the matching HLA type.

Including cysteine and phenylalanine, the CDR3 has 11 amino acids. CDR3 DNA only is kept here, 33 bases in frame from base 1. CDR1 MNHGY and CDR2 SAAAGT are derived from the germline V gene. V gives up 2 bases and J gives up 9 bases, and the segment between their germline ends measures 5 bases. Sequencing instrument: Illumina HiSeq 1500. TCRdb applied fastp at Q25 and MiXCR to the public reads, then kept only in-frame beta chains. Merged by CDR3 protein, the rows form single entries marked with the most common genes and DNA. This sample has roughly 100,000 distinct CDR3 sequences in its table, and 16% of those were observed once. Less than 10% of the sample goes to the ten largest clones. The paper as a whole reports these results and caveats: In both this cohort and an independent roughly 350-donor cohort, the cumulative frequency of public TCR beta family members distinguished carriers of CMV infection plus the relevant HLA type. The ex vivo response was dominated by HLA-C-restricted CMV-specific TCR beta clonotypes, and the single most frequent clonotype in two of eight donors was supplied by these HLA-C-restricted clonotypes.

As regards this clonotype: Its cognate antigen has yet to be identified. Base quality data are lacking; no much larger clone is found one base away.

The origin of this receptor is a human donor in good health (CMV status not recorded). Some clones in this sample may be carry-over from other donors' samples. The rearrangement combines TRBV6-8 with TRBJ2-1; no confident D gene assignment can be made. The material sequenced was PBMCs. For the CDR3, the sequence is CASSYGIEQFF. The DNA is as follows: TGTGCCAGCAGTTACGGAATTGAGCAGTTCTTC.